The clone carrying this TCR beta chain has a handful of counts. Its matching antigen is unknown. The record originates from a study of human T cells and chemical hapten exposure. Background on the study: Minor volume differences among pooled libraries chiefly drove per-sample TCR yield variation. The study's findings and limits: Among expanded TCRs, significantly more large CDR3 similarity clusters formed than among controls.

TCRdb fed the RACE reads into MiXCR, producing one record per CDR3 protein. The sample contains over 100,000 distinct CDR3 sequences, 11% of which appear only once. V gave up 1 base and J gave up 5 bases, with 8 bases separating them. CDR3 length: 14 residues. Germline assignment: CDR1 SGHAT and CDR2 FQNNGV. Time point reported: patch test 3, about 24 weeks after DPC sensitization. As for treatment: therapeutic diphenylcyclopropenone sensitization with weekly scalp DPC. The study extracted total RNA from unfractionated whole blood. The specimen was whole blood, collected in connection with sensitization to the hapten diphenylcyclopropenone (DPC). The V call is TRBV11-2, the J call TRBJ2-2, with D uncertain. The clonotype comes from a woman between 50 and 59 years old with alopecia areata. Some clones in this sample may be carry-over from other donors' samples. CDR3 DNA: TGTGCCAGCAGCTTAGGGTCAGGAACCGGGGAGCTGTTTTTT. As protein: CASSLGSGTGELFF.